What follows are 24 T cell receptor beta chains derived from one specimen sequenced in a study of blood T cell repertoires in COVID-19 (dated by TCRdb to 2020 to 2021). To prepare the library, the immunoSEQ multiplex PCR assay was applied. In TCRdb, the immuneACCESS table is reduced to in-frame sequences with V and J assigned. These tables do not hold every clone; where another copy was compared, an unresolved V gene accounts for under half, and the others remain unexplained. Present in this sample are some 99,000 clones, about 82% of which were seen just once. The ten most abundant clones make up 13% of the sample. The sample comprised peripheral blood. Every receptor here comes from an older woman in a cohort sampled during active or convalescent COVID-19.

This sequence joins TRBV28 and TRBJ2-7; TRBD1 matches at 7 bases. V trimming: 4 bases; J trimming: 6 bases; junction bases outside the gene matches: 12. Germline lookup yields CDR1 MDHEN and CDR2 SYDVKM. The CDR3 length is 15 residues. CDR3 nucleotides: TGTGCCAGCAGTTCCGCCCCAGGGGGATCAACCGAGCAGTACTTC. Translation gives CASSSAPGGSTEQYF.

The CDR3 DNA reads TGTGCCAGCAGCCTGAACGCACAGGGACCTGAAGCTTTCTTT. It codes for CASSLNAQGPEAFF. The rearrangement uses TRBV4-2 and TRBJ1-1; D possibly corresponds to TRBD1 (6 bases). Germline V gene data show CDR1 as LGHNA and CDR2 as YNFKEQ. V lost 4 bases and J lost 6, with 15 bases in between. The CDR3 extends over 14 amino acids.

The sample holds one count of this clone. This chain joins TRBV28 and TRBJ1-1, with 8 bases aligning to TRBD1. The CDR3 consists of 15 residues. V lost 6 bases and J lost 1; bases outside the gene matches: 7. CDR1 is MDHEN and CDR2 is SYDVKM in the germline V gene. The CDR3 loop is CASRRPGTGNTEAFF. The CDR3 DNA reads as TGTGCCAGCAGACGTCCCGGGACAGGGAACACTGAAGCTTTCTTT.

This chain links TRBV11-2 with TRBJ2-7, with D maybe TRBD2 (5 bases). Trimming took off 5 bases at V and 3 bases at J, with 14 bases between the two ends. CDR3 size: 14 residues. The germline CDR1 and CDR2 sequences are SGHAT and FQNNGV. The CDR3 sequence: CASSGGLKNYEQYF. CDR3 DNA sequence: TGTGCCAGCAGCGGTGGACTGAAAAACTACGAGCAGTACTTC. Based on the CDR3 plus reference TRBV11-2 and TRBJ2-7, the full variable domain is EAGVAQSPRYKIIEKRQSVAFWCNPISGHATLYWYQQILGQGPKLLIQFQNNGVVDDSQLPKDRFSAERLKGVDSTLKIQPAKLEDSAVYLCASSGGLKNYEQYFGPGTRLTVT.

This chain joins TRBV6-5 and TRBJ2-3; no clear D. The V end lost 3 bases, the J end lost 2 bases, and 12 bases lay between the germline ends. CDR1 is MNHEY, CDR2 SVGAGI, per germline. The CDR3 is made up of 15 amino acids. CDR3 in DNA: TGTGCCAGCAGTTATGGGCAACCATTCACAGATACGCAGTATTTT. Protein sequence: CASSYGQPFTDTQYF.

The rearrangement links TRBV3-1 (or the pseudogene TRBV3-2) to TRBJ2-7; maybe TRBD2 (6 bases). Germline assignment: CDR1 LGHDT and CDR2 YNNKEL (reference sequence). The CDR3 runs 15 residues. The germline V and J ends were trimmed by 4 bases and 2 bases, with 15 bases remaining between them. In DNA, the CDR3 is TGTGCCAGCAGCCCGCCTTCCGCGGGAACCTACGAGCAGTACTTC. Translating gives CASSPPSAGTYEQYF.

V gene TRBV15 combines with J gene TRBJ2-2; D not certain. Germline values: CDR1 LNHNV, CDR2 YYDKDF (reference sequence). Trimming removed 3 bases from V and 4 bases from J, with 9 bases in between. The CDR3 length is 14 residues. The CDR3 sequence: CATSSDTVTGELFF. CDR3 nucleotide sequence: TGTGCCACCAGCAGCGATACAGTCACCGGGGAGCTGTTTTTT.

On this clone: Other DNA sequences in this sample translate to the same CDR3. The CDR3 here is CASSLLAGGYNEQFF. CDR3 DNA sequence: TGTGCCAGCAGCTTGCTAGCGGGAGGTTACAATGAGCAGTTCTTC. The V call is TRBV11-2, the J call TRBJ2-1; 11 nucleotides align to TRBD2. The J segment lost 4 bases and the V segment lost 3 bases, leaving 2 bases of the junction unmatched. CDR3 length: 15 amino acids. Germline V lookup: CDR1 SGHAT, CDR2 FQNNGV.

The CDR3 loop reads CASSPRVEAAQETQYF. As DNA, the CDR3 is TGTGCCAGCAGCCCCCGAGTGGAGGCAGCCCAAGAGACCCAGTACTTC. J is TRBJ2-5 and V is TRBV3-1 (or the pseudogene TRBV3-2); weak D call: TRBD2 (5 bases). V was clipped by 4 bases and J by 1 base, with 16 bases between them. This CDR3 is built from 16 residues. Per the germline V gene, CDR1 is LGHDT and CDR2 is YNNKEL (reference sequence).

The chain uses TRBV28 and TRBJ2-7, with TRBD2 matching 7 bases. V was clipped by 7 bases and J by 7 bases; unmatched bases: 7. The germline V gene has CDR1 MDHEN and CDR2 SYDVKM. This CDR3 contains 12 residues. CDR3 protein: CASNLLGGEQYF. CDR3 nucleotides: TGTGCCAGCAACTTACTGGGGGGGGAGCAGTACTTC.

The chain recombines TRBV2 with TRBJ2-5; TRBD1 aligns across 9 bases. The CDR3 runs 14 residues. The germline V gene has CDR1 SNHLY and CDR2 FYNNEI. V shed 6 bases and J 4 bases; nucleotides not matched to a gene: 6. The CDR3 coding sequence is TGTGCCAGCAGGAGGGACAGGGTAGGAGAGACCCAGTACTTC. This translates into CASRRDRVGETQYF.

The chain employs TRBV28 and TRBJ2-1; 12 nucleotides align to TRBD2. Losses at the gene ends were 8 bases for V and 10 bases for J; bases not matched to a gene: 9. CDR3 length: 14 amino acids. In germline, CDR1 is MDHEN, CDR2 SYDVKM. CDR3 DNA sequence: TGTGCCAGCCTTGGACTAGCGGGGACCCCGGAGCAGTTCTTC. Amino acid sequence: CASLGLAGTPEQFF.

The chain carries TRBV24-1 and TRBJ2-1; D possibly corresponds to TRBD1 (6 bases). The CDR3 totals 15 residues. Deletions cut 3 bases from V and 3 bases from J, with 11 bases between. Germline V gene data show CDR1 as KGHDR and CDR2 as SFDVKD. As DNA, the CDR3 is TGTGCCACCAGTGATGCCACAGGGTTCTACAATGAGCAGTTCTTC. This gives the protein CATSDATGFYNEQFF.

This clone came up once. The chain uses TRBV7-2 and TRBJ2-1; 11 nucleotides line up with TRBD2. Unmatched junction bases numbered 13, after V lost 2 bases and J lost 7 bases. Germline CDR1 SGHTA, CDR2 FQGNSA. The CDR3 loop spans 18 amino acids. DNA of the CDR3: TGTGCCAGCAGCTTAAGGCCGCTTAGCGGGGGGGCAGGGAATGAGCAGTTCTTC. Translating it yields CASSLRPLSGGAGNEQFF.

The chain is built from TRBV5-1 and TRBJ2-2; possibly TRBD2 for D (5 bases). Germline CDR1 reads SGHRS; CDR2 reads YFSETQ. There are 17 residues in the CDR3. Trimming removed 4 bases at V and 4 bases at J, with 20 bases between. Here the CDR3 reads CASSPAAVTRGTGELFF. Written as DNA, the CDR3 is TGCGCCAGCAGCCCCGCGGCGGTTACCCGGGGCACCGGGGAGCTGTTTTTT.

Ten or more counts support this clone. In DNA form, the CDR3 reads TGCGCCAGCAAGCCGGGACAGGGAAGCTTTGGGGGTTCACCCCTCCACTTT. It translates to CASKPGQGSFGGSPLHF. The V call is TRBV10-2, the J call TRBJ1-6; 9 bases agree with TRBD1. The germline gives CDR1 WSHSY, CDR2 SAAADI. Trimming removed 7 bases from V and 9 bases from J; junction bases left unmatched: 16. This CDR3 is built from 17 residues.

The rearrangement uses TRBV6-1 and TRBJ1-2; D unresolved. The V gene's germline CDR1 is MNHNS and CDR2 SASEGT. The CDR3 runs to 13 residues. Trimming took off 2 bases at V and 4 bases at J, with 8 bases between the two ends. The CDR3 region has the DNA TGTGCCAGCAGTGAACAGAATCTCTATGGCTACACCTTC. This gives the protein CASSEQNLYGYTF.

This sequence joins TRBV18 and TRBJ1-2, with D perhaps TRBD1 (6 bases). Trimming left V 3 bases short and J 7 bases short, with 15 bases between. The germline V gene encodes CDR1 KGHSH and CDR2 LQKENI. The CDR3 runs 14 residues. CDR3 in DNA: TGTGCCAGCTCACCGGGGGCAGGGGAACGTGGCTACACCTTC. Its protein is CASSPGAGERGYTF.

The V and J genes are TRBV4-1 and TRBJ1-4; D gene unclear. The CDR3 extends over 17 amino acids. Germline V gene data show CDR1 as MGHRA and CDR2 as YSYEKL. The ends were cut back, 0 bases at V and 2 bases at J, with 13 bases in the middle. CDR3 sequence: CASSQEVGRATNEKLFF. CDR3 DNA: TGCGCCAGCAGCCAAGAAGTGGGGAGGGCTACTAATGAAAAACTGTTTTTT.

This clone was recorded once. The J gene is TRBJ2-5, the V gene TRBV23-1; TRBD2 is a possible D gene (5 bases). TRBV23-1 is designated an ORF whose function remains uncertain. V lost 0 bases and J lost 1, with 9 bases in between. The CDR3 runs to 15 residues. The chain's CDR3 is CASSQSTGVQETQYF. The CDR3 nucleotides read TGCGCCAGCAGTCAATCGACCGGGGTCCAAGAGACCCAGTACTTC.

This clone was observed a single time. The rearrangement joins TRBV3-1 (or the pseudogene TRBV3-2) to TRBJ1-1; weak D call: TRBD1 (5 bases). Deletions cut 0 bases from V and 10 bases from J, with 9 bases between. Germline V lookup: CDR1 LGHDT, CDR2 YNNKEL (reference sequence). This CDR3 region has 12 residues. Written as DNA, the CDR3 is TGTGCCAGCAGCCAAGAGACGGGGGGAGCTTTCTTT. Its protein is CASSQETGGAFF.

The chain is built from TRBV12-5 and TRBJ2-3; a possible D gene is TRBD2 (6 bases). Per germline, CDR1 LGHNT and CDR2 FRNRAP. There are 15 residues in the CDR3. V was pared by 2 bases and J by 2 bases, with 11 bases between. Here the CDR3 DNA reads TGTGCTAGTGGTTTGTTATCGGGGGTCACAGATACGCAGTATTTT. This gives the protein CASGLLSGVTDTQYF.

This chain links TRBV20-1 with TRBJ2-4; 9 positions match TRBD2. Unmatched junction bases numbered 3, after V lost 3 bases and J lost 0 bases. The CDR3 has 15 residues. CDR1 is DFQATT, CDR2 SNEGSKA, per germline (reference sequence). The CDR3 DNA is TGCAGTGCTAGTCTAGCGGGGCTAGCCAAAAACATTCAGTACTTC. Translated: CSASLAGLAKNIQYF.

The chain combines TRBV11-3 with TRBJ1-6; possible D gene TRBD1, 5 bases. CDR1 and CDR2 from the germline V gene are SGHNT and YENEEA. The V end lost 5 bases, the J end lost 9 bases, and 11 bases lay between the germline ends. The CDR3 is 13 amino acids. The CDR3 region is CASSRGGSSPLHF. CDR3 nucleotide sequence: TGTGCCAGCAGCCGTGGGGGGAGTTCACCCCTCCACTTT.